Sequencing of this TCR beta chain was carried out in a study of T cell changes during pregnancy in multiple sclerosis. The repertoire was sequenced with immunoSEQ multiplex PCR; TCRdb's copy has only in-frame clones and lacks some. The sample lists tens of thousands of clones, around 92% occurring once. Germline-derived CDR1 and CDR2 are MNHNY and SVGAGI (reference sequence). With V trimmed by 6 bases and J by 5 bases, 1 base remained unmatched. The CDR3 runs 11 residues. This sequence joins TRBV6-6 and TRBJ2-7; 7 bases agree with TRBD1. The clonotype was recovered from a female donor with multiple sclerosis, enrolled in a pregnancy study. The specimen was CD8+ T cells from peripheral blood mononuclear cells, collected in the third trimester of pregnancy. CDR3: CASRDRDEQYF. The CDR3 DNA is TGTGCCAGCAGAGACAGGGACGAGCAGTACTTC.